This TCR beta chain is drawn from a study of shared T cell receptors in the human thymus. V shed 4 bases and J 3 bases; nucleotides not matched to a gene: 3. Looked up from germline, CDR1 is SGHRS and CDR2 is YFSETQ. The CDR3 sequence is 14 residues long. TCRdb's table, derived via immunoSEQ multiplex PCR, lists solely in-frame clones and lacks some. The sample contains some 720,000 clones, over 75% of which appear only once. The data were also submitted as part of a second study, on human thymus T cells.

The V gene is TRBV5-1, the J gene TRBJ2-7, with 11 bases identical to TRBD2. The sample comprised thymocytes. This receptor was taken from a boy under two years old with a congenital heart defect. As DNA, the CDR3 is TGCGCCAGCAGCCGACTAGCGGGGAGCTACGAGCAGTACTTC. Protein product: CASSRLAGSYEQYF.